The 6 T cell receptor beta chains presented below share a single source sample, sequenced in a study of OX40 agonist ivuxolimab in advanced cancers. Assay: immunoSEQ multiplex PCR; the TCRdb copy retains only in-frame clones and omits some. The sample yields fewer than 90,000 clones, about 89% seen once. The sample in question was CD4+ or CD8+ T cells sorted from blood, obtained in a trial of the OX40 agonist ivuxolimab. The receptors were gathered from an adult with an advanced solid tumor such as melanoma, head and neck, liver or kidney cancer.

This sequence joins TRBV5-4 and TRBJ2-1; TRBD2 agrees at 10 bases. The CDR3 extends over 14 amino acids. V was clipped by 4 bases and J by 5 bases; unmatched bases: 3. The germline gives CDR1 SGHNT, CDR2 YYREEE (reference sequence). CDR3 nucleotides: TGTGCCAGCAGCCCCGGACTAGCGGACAATGAGCAGTTCTTC. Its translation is CASSPGLADNEQFF.

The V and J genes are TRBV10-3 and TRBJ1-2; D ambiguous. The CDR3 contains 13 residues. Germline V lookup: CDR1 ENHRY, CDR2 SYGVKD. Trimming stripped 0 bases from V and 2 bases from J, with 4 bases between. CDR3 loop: CAISESGNYGYTF. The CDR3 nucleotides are TGTGCCATCAGTGAGTCGGGGAACTATGGCTACACCTTC.

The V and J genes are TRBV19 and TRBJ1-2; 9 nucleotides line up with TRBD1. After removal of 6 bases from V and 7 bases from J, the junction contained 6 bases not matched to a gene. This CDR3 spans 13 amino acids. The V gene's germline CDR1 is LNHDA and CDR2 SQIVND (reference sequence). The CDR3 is CASRGTGLGGYTF. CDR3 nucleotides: TGTGCCAGTAGAGGGACAGGGCTTGGTGGCTACACCTTC.

CDR3 region: CASSTGDNEQFF. In nucleotides, the CDR3 is TGTGCCAGCAGTACAGGGGACAATGAGCAGTTCTTC. The chain joins TRBV6-5 to TRBJ2-1; 7 bases fit TRBD1. Trimming removed 5 bases from V and 5 bases from J; junction bases left unmatched: 0. The CDR3 extends over 12 amino acids. Germline CDR1 and CDR2: MNHEY and SVGAGI.

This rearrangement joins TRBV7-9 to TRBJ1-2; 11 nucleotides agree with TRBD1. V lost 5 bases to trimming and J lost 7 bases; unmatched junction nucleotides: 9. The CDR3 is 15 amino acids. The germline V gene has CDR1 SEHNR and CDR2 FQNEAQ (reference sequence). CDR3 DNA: TGTGCCAGCAGCATTTTCGGGACAGGGGGTAGTGGCTACACCTTC. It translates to CASSIFGTGGSGYTF.

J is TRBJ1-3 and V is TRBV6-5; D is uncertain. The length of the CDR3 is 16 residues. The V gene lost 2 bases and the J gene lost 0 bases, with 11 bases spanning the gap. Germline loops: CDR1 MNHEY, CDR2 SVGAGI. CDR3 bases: TGTGCCAGCAGTTACGGGATAGACAACTCTGGAAACACCATATATTTT. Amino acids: CASSYGIDNSGNTIYF.